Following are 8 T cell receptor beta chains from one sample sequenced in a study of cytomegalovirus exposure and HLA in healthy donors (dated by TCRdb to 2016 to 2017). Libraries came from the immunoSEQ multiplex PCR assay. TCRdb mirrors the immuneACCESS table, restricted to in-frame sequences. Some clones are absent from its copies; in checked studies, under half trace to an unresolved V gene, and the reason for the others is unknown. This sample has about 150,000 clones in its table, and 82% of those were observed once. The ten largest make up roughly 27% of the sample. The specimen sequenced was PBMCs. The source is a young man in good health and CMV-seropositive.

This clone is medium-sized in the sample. The CDR3 loop is CASRVRGDNSPLHF. CDR3 coding DNA: TGTGCCAGTAGGGTGCGGGGGGATAATTCACCCCTCCACTTT. The V gene is TRBV19, the J gene TRBJ1-6, with D possibly TRBD1 on 5 matching bases. Germline V gene lookup returns CDR1 LNHDA and CDR2 SQIVND (reference sequence). Trimming pared 6 bases from V and 5 bases from J, leaving 11 bases between. The CDR3 consists of 14 residues.

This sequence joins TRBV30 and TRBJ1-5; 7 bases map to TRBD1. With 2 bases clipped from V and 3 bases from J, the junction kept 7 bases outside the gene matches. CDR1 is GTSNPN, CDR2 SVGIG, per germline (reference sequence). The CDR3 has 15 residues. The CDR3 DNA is TGTGCCTGGAGTCCGGGACAGAGAGTCAATCAGCCCCAGCATTTT. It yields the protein CAWSPGQRVNQPQHF.

The DNA for the CDR3 is TGTGCCAGCAGCCAAGGGGGCGGGAGCTCCTACGAGCAGTACTTC. The encoded protein is CASSQGGGSSYEQYF. The genes are TRBV4-2 and TRBJ2-7; 7 positions match TRBD2. The CDR3 runs to 15 residues. Trimming at V came to 1 base and at J to 0 bases, leaving 3 bases not matched to a gene. Germline V gene sequence: CDR1 LGHNA, CDR2 YNFKEQ.

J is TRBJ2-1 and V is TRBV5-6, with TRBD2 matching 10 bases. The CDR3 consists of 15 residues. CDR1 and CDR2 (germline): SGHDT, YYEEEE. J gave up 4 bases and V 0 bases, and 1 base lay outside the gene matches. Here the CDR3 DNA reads TGTGCCAGCAGCTTGGTACTAGCGGGATACAATGAGCAGTTCTTC. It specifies CASSLVLAGYNEQFF.

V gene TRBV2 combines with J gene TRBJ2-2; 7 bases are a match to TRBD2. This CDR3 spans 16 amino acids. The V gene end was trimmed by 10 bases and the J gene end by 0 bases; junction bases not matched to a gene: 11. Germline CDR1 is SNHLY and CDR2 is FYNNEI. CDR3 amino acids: CATQGESGTNTGELFF. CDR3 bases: TGTGCCACTCAGGGAGAGAGCGGGACGAACACCGGGGAGCTGTTTTTT.

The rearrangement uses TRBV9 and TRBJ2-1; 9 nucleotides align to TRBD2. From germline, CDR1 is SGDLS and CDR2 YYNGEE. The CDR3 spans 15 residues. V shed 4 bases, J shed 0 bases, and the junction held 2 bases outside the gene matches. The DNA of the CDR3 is TGTGCCAGCAGCTTTAGCGGGAGCTCCTACAATGAGCAGTTCTTC. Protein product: CASSFSGSSYNEQFF.

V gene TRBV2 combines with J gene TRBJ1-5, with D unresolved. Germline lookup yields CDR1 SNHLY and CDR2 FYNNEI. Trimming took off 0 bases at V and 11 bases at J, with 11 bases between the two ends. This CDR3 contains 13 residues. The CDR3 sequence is CASSEASAVAQHF. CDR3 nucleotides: TGTGCCAGCAGTGAAGCTAGTGCGGTCGCCCAGCATTTT.

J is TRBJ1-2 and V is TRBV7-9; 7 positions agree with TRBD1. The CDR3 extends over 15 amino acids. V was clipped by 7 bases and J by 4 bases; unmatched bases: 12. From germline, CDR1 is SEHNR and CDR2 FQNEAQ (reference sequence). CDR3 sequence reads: CASTLVRPGGYGYTF. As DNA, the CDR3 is TGTGCCAGCACCCTCGTGAGGCCAGGGGGCTATGGCTACACCTTC. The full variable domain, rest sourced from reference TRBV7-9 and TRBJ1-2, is DTGVSQNPRHKITKRGQNVTFRCDPISEHNRLYWYRQTLGQGPEFLTYFQNEAQLEKSRLLSDRFSAERPKGSFSTLEIQRTEQGDSAMYLCASTLVRPGGYGYTFGSGTRLTVV.